Each of the 5 T cell receptor beta chains below was sequenced from the same sample in a study of cytomegalovirus exposure and HLA in healthy donors. PCR amplification relied on 60 Vbeta primers (plus 13 Jbeta primers). Clones were read by immunoSEQ multiplex PCR, and TCRdb kept only the in-frame ones, dropping some. Of 150,000 to 200,000 clones detected, approximately 80% appear once; the ten largest clones hold around 2.3%. Sequenced sample: PBMCs. These receptors came from a woman between 50 and 59 years old in good health and CMV-seronegative.

This clone was detected only a few times. This rearrangement joins TRBV5-1 to TRBJ2-5; possible D gene TRBD1, 5 bases. The germline V and J ends were trimmed by 1 base and 4 bases, with 11 bases remaining between them. Germline values: CDR1 SGHRS, CDR2 YFSETQ. The CDR3 has 14 amino acids. As DNA, the CDR3 is TGCGCCAGCAGCTTGTCGGCCCAGGGAGAGACCCAGTACTTC. Translating it yields CASSLSAQGETQYF.

The J gene is TRBJ2-1, the V gene TRBV7-2; 10 positions match TRBD2. The CDR3 has 14 amino acids. Trimming cost V 3 bases and J 6 bases; bases outside gene matches: 2. The germline V gene has CDR1 SGHTA and CDR2 FQGNSA. CDR3 nucleotide sequence: TGTGCCAGCAGCTTCCGACTAGCGGGCAATGAGCAGTTCTTC. Its translation is CASSFRLAGNEQFF.

This clone was counted a single time. V and J are TRBV28 and TRBJ2-7, with D perhaps TRBD1 (6 bases). This CDR3 spans 16 amino acids. Germline loops: CDR1 MDHEN, CDR2 SYDVKM. V lost 5 bases and J lost 3, with 20 bases in between. The CDR3 loop reads CASSQSRDIPNYEQYF. CDR3 bases: TGTGCCAGCAGTCAATCCCGGGACATTCCTAACTACGAGCAGTACTTC.

The rearrangement uses TRBV19 and TRBJ1-1; 7 nucleotides align to TRBD1. The CDR3 has 16 amino acids. Germline CDR1 LNHDA, CDR2 SQIVND (reference sequence). After removal of 5 bases from V and 1 base from J, the junction contained 10 bases not matched to a gene. DNA of the CDR3: TGTGCCAGTAGTCACCTTACAGGGGCCAAGAACACTGAAGCTTTCTTT. This translates into CASSHLTGAKNTEAFF. The full variable domain, with the rest looked up from reference TRBV19 and TRBJ1-1, is DGGITQSPKYLFRKEGQNVTLSCEQNLNHDAMYWYRQDPGQGLRLIYYSQIVNDFQKGDIAEGYSVSREKKESFPLTVTSAQKNPTAFYLCASSHLTGAKNTEAFFGQGTRLTVV.

The chain employs TRBV10-3 and TRBJ2-5; 11 bases match TRBD1. The trim removed 0 bases at V and 1 base at J, leaving 7 bases unmatched. The CDR3 extends over 18 amino acids. CDR1 and CDR2 (germline): ENHRY, SYGVKD. CDR3 in amino acids: CAISESGPGTGGQETQYF. The CDR3 region has the DNA TGTGCCATCAGTGAGTCGGGCCCCGGGACAGGGGGCCAAGAGACCCAGTACTTC.